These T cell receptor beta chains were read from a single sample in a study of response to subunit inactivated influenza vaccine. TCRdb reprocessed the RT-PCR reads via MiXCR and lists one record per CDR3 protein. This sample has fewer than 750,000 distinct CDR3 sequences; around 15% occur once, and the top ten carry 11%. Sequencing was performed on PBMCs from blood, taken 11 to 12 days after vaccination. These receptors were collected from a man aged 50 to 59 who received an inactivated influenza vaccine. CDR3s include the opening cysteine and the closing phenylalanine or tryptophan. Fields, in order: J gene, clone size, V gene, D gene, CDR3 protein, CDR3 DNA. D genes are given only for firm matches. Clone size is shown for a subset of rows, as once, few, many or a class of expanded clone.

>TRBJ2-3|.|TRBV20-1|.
CSASRTVLDTQYF
TGCAGTGCTAGCCGGACGGTTTTAGATACGCAGTATTTT
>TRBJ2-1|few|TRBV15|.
CATSRGWVSTYNEQFF
TGTGCCACCAGCAGAGGGTGGGTGAGCACCTACAATGAGCAGTTCTTC
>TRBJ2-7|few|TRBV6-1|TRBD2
CASSRSGTSGRSSSYEQYF
TGTGCCAGCAGTCGATCCGGGACTAGCGGGAGGAGCAGCTCCTACGAGCAGTACTTC
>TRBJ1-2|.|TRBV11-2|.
CASSSTLPDAGYTF
TGTGCCAGCAGCTCCACTCTGCCCGATGCGGGCTACACCTTC
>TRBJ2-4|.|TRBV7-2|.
CASSLGPLAKNIQYF
TGTGCCAGCAGCTTAGGACCCCTAGCCAAAAACATTCAGTACTTC
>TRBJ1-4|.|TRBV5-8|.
CASSAKGVEKRFF
TGTGCCAGCAGCGCCAAGGGGGTAGAAAAACGTTTTTTT
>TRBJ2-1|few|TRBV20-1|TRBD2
CSALTGTSVYNEQFF
TGCAGTGCTTTAACCGGGACTAGCGTATACAATGAGCAGTTCTTC
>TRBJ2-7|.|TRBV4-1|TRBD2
CASSQDWRGLPYEQYF
TGCGCCAGCAGCCAAGATTGGCGGGGGTTGCCCTACGAGCAGTACTTC
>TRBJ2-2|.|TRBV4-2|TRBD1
CASSPTTGTGGGNTGELFF
TGTGCCAGCAGCCCAACTACAGGGACAGGGGGCGGGAACACCGGGGAGCTGTTTTTT
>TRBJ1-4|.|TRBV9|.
CASSGANEKLFF
TGTGCCAGTTCGGGGGCGAATGAAAAACTGTTTTTT
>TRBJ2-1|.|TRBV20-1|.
CSARGSYNEQFF
TGCAGTGCTAGGGGCTCCTACAATGAGCAGTTCTTC
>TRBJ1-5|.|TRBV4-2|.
CASSQDQGKNQPQHF
TGTGCCAGCAGCCAAGATCAGGGTAAGAATCAGCCCCAGCATTTT
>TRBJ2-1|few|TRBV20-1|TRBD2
CSARGSGRGYNEQFF
TGCAGTGCTAGAGGGAGCGGGAGGGGCTACAATGAGCAGTTCTTC
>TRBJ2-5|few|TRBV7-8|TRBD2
CASSLARAGGGETQYF
TGTGCCAGCAGCTTAGCGCGAGCGGGAGGGGGAGAGACCCAGTACTTC
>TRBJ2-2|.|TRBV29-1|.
CSVGSVSFAGELFF
TGCAGCGTTGGATCGGTGTCTTTCGCCGGGGAGCTGTTTTTT
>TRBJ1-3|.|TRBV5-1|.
CASSLEPNSGNTIYF
TGCGCCAGCAGCTTGGAGCCGAACTCTGGAAACACCATATATTTT
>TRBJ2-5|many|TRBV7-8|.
CASSLPPFETQYF
TGTGCCAGCAGCTTACCCCCCTTTGAGACCCAGTACTTC
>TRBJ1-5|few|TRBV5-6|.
CASSLTRGFNQPQHF
TGTGCCAGCAGCTTGACGCGGGGATTCAATCAGCCCCAGCATTTT
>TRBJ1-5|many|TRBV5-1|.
CASSLGGTGQPQHF
TGCGCCAGCAGCTTGGGGGGGACGGGTCAGCCCCAGCATTTT
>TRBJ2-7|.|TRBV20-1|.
CSARPPLGFSREIYEQYF
TGCAGTGCTAGACCTCCCTTAGGGTTTAGTAGGGAAATCTACGAGCAGTACTTC